Listed below are T cell receptor beta chains from one sample, sequenced in a study of human T cells and chemical hapten exposure. TCRdb ran MiXCR on the RACE reads and lists one entry per CDR3 protein. The top ten clones hold around 6% of a sample with a few hundred thousand distinct CDR3 sequences, about 6% of them seen once. The specimen was whole blood, collected in connection with sensitization to the hapten diphenylcyclopropenone (DPC). These receptors were collected from a young woman with alopecia areata. Some clones in this sample may be carry-over from other donors' samples. CDR3s leave out the opening cysteine and the closing phenylalanine or tryptophan. A D gene is named only where the DNA matches it firmly. Where a row states a size, it is once, few, many or the class of an expanded clone; other rows omit it.

clone size	D gene	V gene	J gene	CDR3 protein
many	-	TRBV18	TRBJ1-1	ASSHGGEAEAF
many	-	TRBV25-1	TRBJ2-5	ASSEYTEETQY
few	TRBD1	TRBV4-3	TRBJ2-1	ASSRAGTGINNEQF
many	-	TRBV6-5	TRBJ2-1	ASSGGGATYNEQF
-	TRBD1	TRBV9	TRBJ1-4	ASSGQGGGEKLF
once	-	TRBV27	TRBJ1-6	ASGFRNVYSPLH
many	TRBD1	TRBV4-3	TRBJ1-4	ASSQAGTANEKLF
few	-	TRBV9	TRBJ1-6	ASSVAQSLNSPLH
many	-	TRBV2	TRBJ1-1	ASRPSYLLPEAF
-	-	TRBV24-1	TRBJ2-2	ATSDLPRGGTTGELF
few	-	TRBV7-2	TRBJ1-5	ASSLEADTQPQH
few	-	TRBV4-2	TRBJ2-7	ASSQLMGRTDYEQY
-	TRBD1	TRBV11-3	TRBJ2-1	ASSFGQGAHNEQF